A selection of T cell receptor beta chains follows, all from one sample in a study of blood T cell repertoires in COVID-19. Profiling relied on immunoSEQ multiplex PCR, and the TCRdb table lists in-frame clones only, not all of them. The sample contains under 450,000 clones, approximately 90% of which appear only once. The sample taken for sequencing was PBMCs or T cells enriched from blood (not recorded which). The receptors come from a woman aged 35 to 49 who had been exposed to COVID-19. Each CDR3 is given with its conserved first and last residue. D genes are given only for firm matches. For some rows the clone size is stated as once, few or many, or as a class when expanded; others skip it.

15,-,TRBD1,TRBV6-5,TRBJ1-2,CASCTGQGRGYGYTF,TGTGCCAGTTGTACGGGACAGGGTCGGGGGTATGGCTACACCTTC
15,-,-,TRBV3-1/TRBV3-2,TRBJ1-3,CASRKEGQVGNTIYF,TGTGCCAGCAGAAAAGAGGGTCAGGTTGGAAACACCATATATTTT
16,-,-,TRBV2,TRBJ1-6,CASSEGLSSYNSPLHF,TGTGCCAGCAGTGAAGGGTTGAGCTCCTATAATTCACCCCTCCACTTT
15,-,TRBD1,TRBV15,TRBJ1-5,CATSREGQLSQPQHF,TGTGCCACCAGCAGAGAGGGACAGCTGAGTCAGCCCCAGCATTTT
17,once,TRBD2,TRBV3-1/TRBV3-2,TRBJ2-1,CASSQGPQWGGYNEQFF,TGTGCCAGCAGCCAAGGTCCACAATGGGGGGGCTACAATGAGCAGTTCTTC
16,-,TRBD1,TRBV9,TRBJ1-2,CASLWGGDRVNSGYTF,TGTGCCAGCCTTTGGGGGGGGGACAGGGTAAATAGTGGCTACACCTTC
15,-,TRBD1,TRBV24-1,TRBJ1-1,CATSDPGQGSTEAFF,TGTGCCACCAGTGATCCTGGACAGGGGAGTACTGAAGCTTTCTTT
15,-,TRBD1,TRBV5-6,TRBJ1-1,CASSSDRGKNTEAFF,TGTGCCAGCAGCTCAGACAGGGGCAAAAACACTGAAGCTTTCTTT
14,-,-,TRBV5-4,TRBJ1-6,CASSLGWSGSPLHF,TGTGCCAGCAGCTTGGGCTGGTCCGGGTCACCCCTCCACTTT
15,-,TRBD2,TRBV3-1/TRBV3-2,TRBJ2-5,CASSLAGSSQETQYF,TGTGCCAGCAGCTTAGCGGGATCTTCACAAGAGACCCAGTACTTC
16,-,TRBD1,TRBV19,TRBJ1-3,CASSLTTGGYGNTIYF,TGTGCCAGTAGTCTTACTACAGGGGGATATGGAAACACCATATATTTT